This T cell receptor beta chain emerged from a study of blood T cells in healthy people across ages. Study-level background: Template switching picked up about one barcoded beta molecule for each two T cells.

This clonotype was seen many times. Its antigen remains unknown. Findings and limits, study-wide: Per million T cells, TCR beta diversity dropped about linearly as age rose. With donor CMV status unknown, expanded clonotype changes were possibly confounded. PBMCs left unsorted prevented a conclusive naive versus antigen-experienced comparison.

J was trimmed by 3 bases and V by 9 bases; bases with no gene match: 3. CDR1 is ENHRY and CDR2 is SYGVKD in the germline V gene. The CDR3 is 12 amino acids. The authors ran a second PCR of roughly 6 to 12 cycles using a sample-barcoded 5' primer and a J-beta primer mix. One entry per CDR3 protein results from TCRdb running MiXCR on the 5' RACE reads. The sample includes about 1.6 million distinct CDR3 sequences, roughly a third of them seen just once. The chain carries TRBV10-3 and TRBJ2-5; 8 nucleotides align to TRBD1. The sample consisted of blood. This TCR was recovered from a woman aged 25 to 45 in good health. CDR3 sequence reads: CAIADREETQYF. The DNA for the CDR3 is TGTGCCATTGCGGACAGGGAAGAGACCCAGTACTTC.